This T cell receptor (beta chain) derives from a study of shared clonotypes between healthy human individuals. Germline V gene data show CDR1 as SGHRS and CDR2 as YFSETQ. The CDR3 is 13 amino acids. Trimming cost V 4 bases and J 2 bases, with 10 bases left between them. The protocol was immunoSEQ multiplex PCR, while the TCRdb copy is restricted to in-frame clones and leaves out a portion. The table shows hundreds of thousands of clones, with roughly four fifths occurring only once. Every contributor of samples was a Caucasian grown-up residing in Nashville, Tennessee. This TCR was recovered from a woman in her 40s in good health. Some clones in this sample may be carry-over from other donors' samples. The sample was PBMCs. The chain joins TRBV5-1 to TRBJ2-7; D gene ambiguous. CDR3 sequence: CASSRGPTYEQYF. CDR3 nucleotide sequence: TGCGCCAGCAGCCGAGGCCCTACCTACGAGCAGTACTTC.